The 29 T cell receptor beta chains below come from one sample, sequenced in a study of early T cells in non-severe SARS-CoV-2 infection. TCRdb reprocessed the 5' RACE reads with MiXCR, giving one entry per CDR3 protein. This table holds over 45,000 distinct CDR3 sequences, around 6.6% found once. This specimen consisted of whole blood, obtained at baseline. The receptors here all came from an adult who was a healthcare worker with PCR-confirmed SARS-CoV-2 infection or an uninfected control (not recorded which).

This clonotype was picked up a small number of times. The chain couples TRBV12-3 or TRBV12-4 to TRBJ2-2; tentatively, D is TRBD2 (6 bases). Trimming pared 5 bases from V and 2 bases from J, leaving 12 bases between. The CDR3 is 15 amino acids. The CDR3 nucleotides are TGTGCCAGCAGTCGGGACTTTTTAAACACCGGGGAGCTGTTTTTT. Its protein product is CASSRDFLNTGELFF.

As for this clonotype: One base away lies a much larger clone, so this may be a sequencing read error. The chain combines TRBV7-2 with TRBJ1-1; D is unresolved. CDR1 and CDR2 (germline): SGHTA, FQGNSA. The CDR3 has 13 residues. This CDR3 is CASRPRPNTGAFF. The CDR3 DNA sequence: TGTGCCAGCAGACCCCGTCCTAACACTGGAGCTTTCTTT.

This clonotype was observed at least ten times. The chain has TRBV19 and TRBJ2-7; D is unclear. The V end lost 6 bases, the J end lost 0 bases, and 12 bases lay between the germline ends. The germline gives CDR1 LNHDA, CDR2 SQIVND (reference sequence). This CDR3 contains 14 residues. The CDR3 loop reads CASRPQMSSYEQYF. In DNA form, the CDR3 reads TGTGCCAGTAGGCCCCAGATGTCCTCCTACGAGCAGTACTTC.

This clonotype has more than one count but fewer than ten. The J gene is TRBJ2-3, the V gene TRBV20-1; 9 bases line up with TRBD2. This CDR3 has 13 residues. Germline values: CDR1 DFQATT, CDR2 SNEGSKA (reference sequence). V lost 7 bases, J lost 3 bases, and 5 bases stayed unmatched. The CDR3 spells CSVRRGGTDTQYF. DNA of the CDR3: TGCAGTGTAAGGCGGGGGGGAACAGATACGCAGTATTTT.

The V and J genes are TRBV10-3 and TRBJ1-5; possibly TRBD1 for D (6 bases). With 5 bases removed from V and 3 bases from J, the gap between germline ends came to 8 bases. The CDR3 has 13 residues. Germline values: CDR1 ENHRY, CDR2 SYGVKD. The CDR3 loop is CAISRDNNQPQHF. The CDR3 nucleotides read TGTGCCATCAGTAGGGACAACAATCAGCCCCAGCATTTT.

This clonotype showed up many times. The gene calls are TRBV12-3 or TRBV12-4 and TRBJ1-2; 8 bases match TRBD1. V gave up 5 bases and J gave up 4 bases; unmatched junction bases: 9. This CDR3 contains 15 residues. This CDR3 is CASSPRTGRAYGYTF. The DNA of the CDR3 is TGTGCCAGCAGTCCCCGGACAGGGCGCGCCTATGGCTACACCTTC.

This sequence joins TRBV12-3 or TRBV12-4 and TRBJ2-3; 7 bases match TRBD2. CDR3 size: 16 residues. The junction had 17 bases not matched to a gene; V was cut back by 7 bases and J by 7 bases. The CDR3 DNA sequence: TGTGCCAGCACCCTATCGACTAGCATAGTTTGGTATACGCAGTATTTT. Translation gives CASTLSTSIVWYTQYF.

Many counts were recorded for this clonotype. The rearrangement uses TRBV6-1 and TRBJ2-7, with D hard to call. CDR1 and CDR2 from the germline V gene are MNHNS and SASEGT. Deletions cut 2 bases from V and 3 bases from J, with 11 bases between. The CDR3 is 14 residues long. The CDR3 protein is CASSESGINYEQYF. Written as DNA, the CDR3 is TGTGCCAGCAGTGAAAGTGGGATAAACTACGAGCAGTACTTC.

V usage is TRBV6-6 and J usage is TRBJ2-1; D gene unclear. V dropped 3 bases and J dropped 7 bases, with 7 bases sitting between them. Germline values: CDR1 MNHNY, CDR2 SVGAGI (reference sequence). The CDR3 covers 12 residues. This CDR3 reads CASSYYRNEQFF. The CDR3 region has the DNA TGTGCCAGCAGTTATTACCGGAATGAGCAGTTCTTC.

Many counts were recorded for this clonotype. The chain links TRBV28 to TRBJ2-7; 7 nucleotides align to TRBD1. V lost 7 bases, J lost 2 bases, and 8 bases stayed unmatched. CDR1 is MDHEN, CDR2 SYDVKM, per germline. The CDR3 sequence is 14 residues long. The CDR3 DNA follows: TGTGCCAGCACCTATCGACAGGGACCCTACGAGCAGTACTTC. It encodes CASTYRQGPYEQYF.

This clonotype was found a few times. The chain has TRBV5-3 and TRBJ2-5, with D uncertain. TRBV5-3 is treated as an ORF (open reading frame) with a function not yet certain. V dropped 5 bases and J dropped 4 bases, with 9 bases sitting between them. This CDR3 has 12 residues. The CDR3 bases are TGTGCCAGAAGGGCAGGTTCAGAGACCCAGTACTTC. Translated, it gives CARRAGSETQYF.

The V call is TRBV5-1, the J call TRBJ2-3, with a weak D call TRBD1 (5 bases). The CDR3 runs to 12 residues. V lost 4 bases and J lost 5, with 8 bases in between. Per the germline V gene, CDR1 is SGHRS and CDR2 is YFSETQ. CDR3 in amino acids: CASSLDRDTQYF. The CDR3 coding sequence is TGCGCCAGCAGCCTCGACAGAGATACGCAGTATTTT.

This clonotype was found many times. The chain couples TRBV2 to TRBJ1-3; no firm D call. V lost 6 bases, J lost 4 bases, and 10 bases lay in between. The CDR3 is made up of 13 amino acids. Germline V lookup: CDR1 SNHLY, CDR2 FYNNEI. The DNA of the CDR3 is TGTGCCAGCAGGGCCTCCCGCGGAAACACCATATATTTT. Translated, it gives CASRASRGNTIYF.

This clonotype was counted many times. The rearrangement uses TRBV20-1 and TRBJ2-7; D not resolved. V gave up 8 bases and J gave up 1 base, with 12 bases separating them. CDR1 is DFQATT, CDR2 SNEGSKA, per germline (reference sequence). CDR3 length: 12 residues. The CDR3 DNA follows: TGCAGTCTCCCCAGCCGATCCTACGAGCAGTACTTC. Its translation is CSLPSRSYEQYF.

This clonotype showed up just a few times. This chain connects TRBV12-3 or TRBV12-4 to TRBJ2-3; 11 nucleotides match TRBD2. The V and J ends lost 7 bases and 8 bases, in that order; junction bases with no gene match: 8. The CDR3 is 14 amino acids. CDR3 DNA: TGTGCCAGCACCCAGGGACTAGCGGCCCGTACGCAGTATTTT. Translated: CASTQGLAARTQYF.

This clonotype came up many times. The V gene is TRBV29-1, the J gene TRBJ1-2, with 7 bases that match TRBD1. The ends lost 6 bases at V and 6 bases at J; junction bases unmatched: 10. The germline gives CDR1 SQVTM, CDR2 ANQGSEA. There are 13 residues in the CDR3. The CDR3 loop is CSVGRRGENGYTF. The CDR3 region has the DNA TGCAGCGTCGGACGCAGGGGGGAAAATGGCTACACCTTC. Full variable domain (missing parts from reference TRBV29-1 and TRBJ1-2): SAVISQKPSRDICQRGTSLTIQCQVDSQVTMMFWYRQQPGQSLTLIATANQGSEATYESGFVIDKFPISRPNLTFSTLTVSNMSPEDSSIYLCSVGRRGENGYTFGSGTRLTVV.

The chain joins TRBV20-1 to TRBJ2-7; 13 positions match TRBD2. The V gene's germline CDR1 is DFQATT and CDR2 SNEGSKA (reference sequence). The CDR3 extends over 17 amino acids. With 0 bases clipped from V and 2 bases from J, the junction kept 7 bases outside the gene matches. The CDR3 DNA reads TGCAGTGCTAGAGATCCTGGACTAGCGGGGGTCGCCTACGAGCAGTACTTC. Translating gives CSARDPGLAGVAYEQYF.

The V call is TRBV30, the J call TRBJ1-1; D gene unclear. From germline, CDR1 is GTSNPN and CDR2 SVGIG (reference sequence). The V gene lost 3 bases and the J gene lost 0 bases, with 14 bases spanning the gap. The CDR3 spans 15 residues. In DNA form, the CDR3 reads TGTGCCTGGAGAGGGCTATCGGGCCTGAACACTGAAGCTTTCTTT. Amino acids: CAWRGLSGLNTEAFF.

This clonotype was counted at least ten times. The CDR3 sequence: CSVEGQVNTEAFF. DNA for the CDR3: TGCAGCGTAGAGGGACAGGTGAACACTGAAGCTTTCTTT. V gene TRBV29-1 combines with J gene TRBJ1-1; 8 bases match TRBD1. The CDR3 is made up of 13 amino acids. Germline CDR1 and CDR2: SQVTM and ANQGSEA. The V and J ends lost 6 bases and 0 bases, in that order; junction bases with no gene match: 3.

This clonotype was observed a few times. J is TRBJ2-2 and V is TRBV29-1; maybe TRBD2 (5 bases). The CDR3 length is 14 residues. Germline lookup yields CDR1 SQVTM and CDR2 ANQGSEA. The ends were cut back, 7 bases at V and 3 bases at J, with 15 bases in the middle. This chain's CDR3 is CSARFGVYTGELFF. The CDR3 nucleotides read TGCAGCGCCCGGTTCGGGGTTTACACCGGGGAGCTGTTTTTT.

This clonotype was seen a few times. V and J are TRBV4-3 and TRBJ1-5; D might be TRBD1 (5 bases). This CDR3 region has 15 residues. The V gene's germline CDR1 is LGHNA and CDR2 YSLEER. V lost 1 base, J lost 7 bases, and 14 bases lay in between. The CDR3 bases are TGCGCCAGCAGCCAAGGATCAGGGAAAGGACAGCCCCAGCATTTT. It codes for CASSQGSGKGQPQHF.

This clonotype was recorded at least ten times. The gene calls are TRBV7-3 and TRBJ2-2; D is undetermined. The ends were cut back, 0 bases at V and 6 bases at J, with 5 bases in the middle. CDR1 and CDR2 (germline): SGHTA, FQGTGA. This CDR3 is built from 13 residues. As DNA, the CDR3 is TGTGCCAGCAGCTTAACCCTAGCCGGGGAGCTGTTTTTT. Translation gives CASSLTLAGELFF.

This clonotype was detected many times. The rearrangement links TRBV7-2 to TRBJ2-2, with 7 bases lining up with TRBD2. Germline V gene sequence: CDR1 SGHTA, CDR2 FQGNSA. This CDR3 has 16 amino acids. Trimming cost V 0 bases and J 4 bases; bases outside gene matches: 5. The CDR3 bases are TGTGCCAGCAGCTTAGCGCGGCTAGCGGCCACCGGGGAGCTGTTTTTT. Translation: CASSLARLAATGELFF.

This clonotype was seen many times. The CDR3 reads CASSLRQRYEQYF. The CDR3 coding sequence is TGTGCCAGCAGCCTTAGACAGCGCTACGAGCAGTACTTC. V is TRBV5-6 and J is TRBJ2-7; a weak D match, TRBD1 (5 bases). The CDR3 runs 13 residues. From germline, CDR1 is SGHDT and CDR2 YYEEEE. Trimming removed 4 bases from V and 3 bases from J, with 11 bases in between. The variable domain in full, with the rest retrieved from reference TRBV5-6 and TRBJ2-7, is DAGVTQSPTHLIKTRGQQVTLRCSPKSGHDTVSWYQQALGQGPQFIFQYYEEEERQRGNFPDRFSGHQFPNYSSELNVNALLLGDSALYLCASSLRQRYEQYFGPGTRLTVT.

This clonotype has at least ten counts. V is TRBV7-2 and J is TRBJ2-1; tentatively, D is TRBD2 (7 bases). Germline CDR1 is SGHTA and CDR2 is FQGNSA. The germline V and J ends were trimmed by 6 bases and 10 bases, with 25 bases remaining between them. CDR3 size: 16 residues. CDR3 amino acids: CASSPPGGTRLREQFF. As DNA, the CDR3 is TGTGCCAGCAGTCCTCCGGGGGGCACCCGCCTGAGGGAGCAGTTCTTC.

For this clonotype: One end of the junction is discordant with germline, which a read error may explain. This chain uses TRBV7-2 with TRBJ2-5; no clear D gene. Germline V gives CDR1 SGHTA, CDR2 FQGNSA. The CDR3 contains 12 residues. Here the CDR3 reads CASSSPGEAQYF. CDR3 in DNA: TGTGCCAGCAGCTCCCCAGGAGAGGCCCAGTACTTC.

There are many counts of this clonotype. This chain connects TRBV6-5 to TRBJ1-5; D is unresolved. The germline gives CDR1 MNHEY, CDR2 SVGAGI. The length of the CDR3 is 13 residues. Trimming removed 0 bases at V and 6 bases at J, with 6 bases between. CDR3 amino acids: CASSYSNSQPQHF. The CDR3 DNA sequence: TGTGCCAGCAGTTACTCGAACAGTCAGCCCCAGCATTTT.

This clonotype showed up many times. J is TRBJ2-7 and V is TRBV20-1, with D tentatively TRBD1 (6 bases). In germline, CDR1 is DFQATT, CDR2 SNEGSKA (reference sequence). Trimming stripped 3 bases from V and 11 bases from J, with 20 bases between. The CDR3 spans 13 residues. The CDR3 here is CSASRDTRGKKYF. The CDR3 DNA sequence: TGCAGTGCTAGCCGCGACACCAGGGGAAAGAAGTACTTC.

This clonotype was observed at least ten times. This chain joins TRBV2 and TRBJ1-5; D is possibly TRBD1 (5 bases). CDR1 SNHLY and CDR2 FYNNEI come from the germline V gene. V was cut by 6 bases and J by 5 bases, with 14 bases left in between. The CDR3 is 14 residues long. The CDR3 DNA follows: TGTGCCAGCAGGCGCAATGGGGCCGATCAGCCCCAGCATTTT. This encodes CASRRNGADQPQHF.